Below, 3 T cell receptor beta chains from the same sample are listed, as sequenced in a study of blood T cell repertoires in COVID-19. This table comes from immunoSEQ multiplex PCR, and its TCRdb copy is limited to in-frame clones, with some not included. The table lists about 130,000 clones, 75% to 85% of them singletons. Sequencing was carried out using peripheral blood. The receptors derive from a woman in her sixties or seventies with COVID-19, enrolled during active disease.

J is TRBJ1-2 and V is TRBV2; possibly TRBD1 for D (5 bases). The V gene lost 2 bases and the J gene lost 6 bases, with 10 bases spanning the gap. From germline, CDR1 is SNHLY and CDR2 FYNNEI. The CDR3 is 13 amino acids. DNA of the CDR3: TGTGCCAGCAGTGAACTCAGGGATAATGGCTACACCTTC. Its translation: CASSELRDNGYTF.

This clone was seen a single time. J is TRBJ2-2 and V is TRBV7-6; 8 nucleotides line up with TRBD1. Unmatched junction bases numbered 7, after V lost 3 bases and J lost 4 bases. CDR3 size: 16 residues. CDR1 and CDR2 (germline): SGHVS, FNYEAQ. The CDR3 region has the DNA TGTGCCAGCAGCTTTAGACAGGGGCCCACCACCGGGGAGCTGTTTTTT. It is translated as CASSFRQGPTTGELFF.

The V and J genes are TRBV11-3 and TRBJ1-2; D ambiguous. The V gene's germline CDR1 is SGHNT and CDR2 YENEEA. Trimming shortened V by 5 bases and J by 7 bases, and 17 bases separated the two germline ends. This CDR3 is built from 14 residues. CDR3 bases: TGTGCCAGCAGCCCGCGACACAATCCCCGTGGCTACACCTTC. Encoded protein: CASSPRHNPRGYTF.